The next 20 T cell receptor beta chains were all read from a single sample in a study of metastatic and nonmetastatic thyroid tumors (dated by TCRdb to about 2020). None of the patients had been given any treatment before thyroid surgery. Library preparation employed PCR. The sequencing machine was an Illumina HiSeq 4000. The public reads were run again by TCRdb, first through fastp at Q25 and then through MiXCR, and only productive beta chains were kept. This sample comprises roughly 59,000 clones, under 20% of them detected only once. The top ten hold about a tenth of the sample. Sequencing was carried out using blood. These receptors all stem from a male donor with papillary thyroid cancer or a benign thyroid nodule (not recorded which). Some clones in this sample may be carry-over from other donors' samples.

This clone has a count of ten or more. This chain links TRBV24-1 with TRBJ2-7; 7 positions match TRBD1. V dropped 5 bases and J dropped 6; count of bases not matched to a gene: 6. The CDR3 has 13 residues. Germline CDR1 and CDR2: KGHDR and SFDVKD. CDR3 bases: TGTGCCACCAGTGGGAGGACAGGCTGCGAGCAGTACGTC. This gives the protein CATSGRTGCEQYV.

This clone was observed at least ten times. The genes are TRBV27 and TRBJ1-5, with D possibly TRBD1 on 6 matching bases. CDR1 is MNHEY and CDR2 is SMNVEV in the germline V gene (reference sequence). The CDR3 contains 13 residues. Trimming removed 8 bases from V and 7 bases from J, with 15 bases in between. The CDR3 bases are TGTGCCAGCGGCCCGACAGGTGGACAGCCCCAGCATTTT. Translation: CASGPTGGQPQHF.

This clone was counted at least ten times. The chain joins TRBV25-1 to TRBJ1-5; D is uncertain. Germline-derived CDR1 and CDR2 are MGHDK and SYGVNS. V dropped 1 base and J dropped 4 bases, with 2 bases sitting between them. This CDR3 region has 12 residues. CDR3 sequence reads: CASSESNQPQHF. DNA for the CDR3: TGTGCCAGCAGTGAATCTAATCAGCCCCAGCATTTT.

This clone was picked up many times. The V gene is TRBV15, the J gene TRBJ2-5, with D unresolved. The V gene lost 2 bases and the J gene lost 1 base, with 11 bases spanning the gap. Germline V gene sequence: CDR1 LNHNV, CDR2 YYDKDF (reference sequence). This CDR3 has 15 amino acids. CDR3 bases: TGTGCCACCAGCAGATCGGTCCACGGCCAAGAGACCCAGTACTTC. This codes for CATSRSVHGQETQYF.

This clone was recorded a few times. A read error is possible here, since a much larger clone lies one base away. Other DNA variants within this sample encode the same CDR3. The chain is built from TRBV19 and TRBJ2-2; 11 bases are a match to TRBD2. Germline V lookup: CDR1 LNHDA, CDR2 SQIVND (reference sequence). The CDR3 is made up of 16 amino acids. V lost 4 bases to trimming and J lost 4 bases; unmatched junction nucleotides: 5. This CDR3 is CASSTGLAGGTGELFF. CDR3 DNA sequence: TGTGCCAGTAGTACCGGGCTAGCGGGAGGCACCGGGGAGCTGTTTTTT.

The V call is TRBV5-6, the J call TRBJ1-5; D gene ambiguous. The CDR3 runs 13 residues. V was trimmed by 1 base and J by 9 bases, leaving 11 bases between them. Germline V gives CDR1 SGHDT, CDR2 YYEEEE. CDR3 nucleotide sequence: TGTGCCAGCAGCTTGCCGGGAGGTGGGCCCCAGCATTTT. This encodes CASSLPGGGPQHF. The entire variable domain, with the rest obtained from reference TRBV5-6 and TRBJ1-5, is as follows: DAGVTQSPTHLIKTRGQQVTLRCSPKSGHDTVSWYQQALGQGPQFIFQYYEEEERQRGNFPDRFSGHQFPNYSSELNVNALLLGDSALYLCASSLPGGGPQHFGDGTRLSIL.

In its sample, this clone was seen many times. The genes are TRBV25-1 and TRBJ1-2, with unresolved D. V was cut by 2 bases and J by 6 bases, with 22 bases left in between. This CDR3 has 17 residues. Germline V gene sequence: CDR1 MGHDK, CDR2 SYGVNS. Written as DNA, the CDR3 is TGTGCCAGCAGTGAAGGGATGTGGGGATCTTATGAGGATGGCTACACCTTC. Translation gives CASSEGMWGSYEDGYTF.

As regards this clone: This may be a read error: a much more frequent sequence differs by one nucleotide. The chain recombines TRBV5-1 with TRBJ2-6; D is undetermined. CDR1 and CDR2 from the germline V gene are SGHRS and YFSETQ. The CDR3 is 13 residues long. V dropped 0 bases and J dropped 9 bases, with 7 bases sitting between them. CDR3 coding DNA: TGCGCCAGCAGCTTGGATACAATCAACGTCCTGACTTTC. Translation gives CASSLDTINVLTF.

This clone was seen at least ten times. The rearrangement links TRBV12-3 or TRBV12-4 to TRBJ1-4; 9 bases are a match to TRBD1. CDR3 length: 14 residues. V was clipped by 6 bases and J by 5 bases; unmatched bases: 4. The CDR3 loop reads CASSRDRANEKLFF. CDR3 nucleotide sequence: TGTGCCAGCAGCCGGGACAGGGCAAATGAAAAACTGTTTTTT.

This clone was seen many times. The chain uses TRBV28 and TRBJ2-7, with unresolved D. Deletions cut 1 base from V and 7 bases from J, with 17 bases between. The germline V gene encodes CDR1 MDHEN and CDR2 SYDVKM. The CDR3 is made up of 15 amino acids. CDR3 loop: CASSLSALRSWEQYF. Written as DNA, the CDR3 is TGTGCCAGCAGTTTATCGGCCCTTAGGAGTTGGGAGCAGTACTTC.

This clone was observed once. Just one base apart from a much larger clone, this may be a read error. The CDR3 sequence: CSASGTHENEKLFF. The CDR3 bases are TGCAGTGCTAGCGGGACGCACGAGAATGAAAAACTGTTTTTT. This chain joins TRBV20-1 and TRBJ1-4, with TRBD1 as a possible D gene (5 bases). Germline V gene lookup returns CDR1 DFQATT and CDR2 SNEGSKA (reference sequence). The CDR3 is 14 amino acids. Trimming removed 3 bases from V and 5 bases from J, with 13 bases in between.

The count of this clone is one. The chain links TRBV11-2 to TRBJ2-7; 7 bases match TRBD2. Germline loops: CDR1 SGHAT, CDR2 FQNNGV. Losses at the gene ends were 5 bases for V and 3 bases for J; bases not matched to a gene: 10. This CDR3 comprises 15 residues. The CDR3 spells CASSQASGGGYEQYF. The DNA for the CDR3 is TGTGCCAGCAGCCAGGCCTCGGGAGGAGGCTACGAGCAGTACTTC. Using reference TRBV11-2 and TRBJ2-7 for the parts outside the CDR3, the full variable domain is EAGVAQSPRYKIIEKRQSVAFWCNPISGHATLYWYQQILGQGPKLLIQFQNNGVVDDSQLPKDRFSAERLKGVDSTLKIQPAKLEDSAVYLCASSQASGGGYEQYFGPGTRLTVT.

As regards this clone: This may come from a read error, since a much larger clone is one base off. The genes are TRBV6-5 and TRBJ2-1, with 9 bases aligning to TRBD2. Germline V gene lookup returns CDR1 MNHEY and CDR2 SVGAGI. The CDR3 totals 16 residues. CDR3 bases: TGTGCCAGCAGTTCCCATAGCGGGGGCCACTACAATGAGCATTTCTTC. Translation: CASSSHSGGHYNEHFF.

This chain joins TRBV6-9 and TRBJ1-5; D is uncertain. V lost 10 bases and J lost 6, with 13 bases in between. CDR1 and CDR2 (germline): MNHGY, SVAAGI. The CDR3 has 12 residues. The CDR3 is CAISVGGQPQHF. The CDR3 nucleotides are TGTGCCATTTCGGTCGGTGGTCAGCCCCAGCATTTT.

This clone was counted ten times or more. The rearrangement joins TRBV12-3 or TRBV12-4 to TRBJ1-1; D possibly corresponds to TRBD1 (5 bases). Trimming left V 1 base short and J 4 bases short, with 16 bases between. The CDR3 length is 16 residues. The CDR3 region is CASSLGPGFLGTEAFF. The CDR3 DNA follows: TGTGCCAGCAGTTTAGGTCCAGGGTTTTTAGGCACTGAAGCTTTCTTT.

This clone was picked up many times. This rearrangement joins TRBV6-2 or TRBV6-3 to TRBJ2-3, with D uncertain. The length of the CDR3 is 17 residues. Germline V gene sequence: CDR1 MNHEY, CDR2 SVGEGT. V was trimmed by 6 bases and J by 6 bases, leaving 25 bases between them. In DNA form, the CDR3 reads TGTGCCAGCAGGACCCCCCGGATGAGGAGAAATGTGGATACGCAGTATTTT. This sequence encodes CASRTPRMRRNVDTQYF.

This clone was seen many times. This chain joins TRBV3-1 and TRBJ2-2; D ambiguous. Germline CDR1 LGHDT, CDR2 YNNKEL (reference sequence). The CDR3 loop spans 12 amino acids. Trimming shortened V by 4 bases and J by 6 bases, and 6 bases separated the two germline ends. The CDR3 region has the DNA TGTGCCAGCAGCCTTAGGTCCGGGGAGCTGTTTTTT. Translation: CASSLRSGELFF.

This clone was seen a handful of times. This chain uses TRBV19 with TRBJ2-1; D unclear. The CDR3 length is 11 residues. Germline CDR1 reads LNHDA; CDR2 reads SQIVND (reference sequence). V lost 8 bases and J 9 bases, leaving 11 bases between the germline ends. CDR3 DNA sequence: TGTGCCAGTCTGGTGTGGAGTGAGCAGTTCTTC. Translated: CASLVWSEQFF.

A word on this clone: Sequence at one end of the junction differs from germline and may be a read error. This chain joins TRBV7-2 and TRBJ2-2, with TRBD2 as a possible D gene (5 bases). The CDR3 runs 15 residues. Germline CDR1 and CDR2: SGHTA and FQGNSA. DNA of the CDR3: TGTGCCAGCAGCCCCTGGACTGCCTACACCGGGGAGCTTTTTTTT. Translated, it gives CASSPWTAYTGELFF.

This clone was seen many times. The chain has TRBV11-2 and TRBJ2-7; TRBD2 matches 8 bases. V gave up 7 bases and J gave up 6 bases; unmatched junction bases: 17. This CDR3 has 16 residues. The germline V gene has CDR1 SGHAT and CDR2 FQNNGV. CDR3: CASTNPRGGGPSEQYF. CDR3 coding DNA: TGTGCCAGCACCAACCCTCGGGGGGGGGGGCCTTCCGAGCAGTACTTC.